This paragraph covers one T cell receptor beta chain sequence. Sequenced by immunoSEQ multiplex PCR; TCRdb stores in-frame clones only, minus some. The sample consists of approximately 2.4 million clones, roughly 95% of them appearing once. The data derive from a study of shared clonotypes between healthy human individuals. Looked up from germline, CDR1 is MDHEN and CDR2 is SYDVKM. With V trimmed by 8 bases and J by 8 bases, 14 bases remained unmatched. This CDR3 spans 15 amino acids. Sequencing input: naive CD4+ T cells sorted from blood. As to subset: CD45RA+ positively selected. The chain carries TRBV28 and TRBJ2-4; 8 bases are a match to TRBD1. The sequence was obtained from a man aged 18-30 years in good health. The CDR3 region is CASALARGRVDIQYF. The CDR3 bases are TGTGCCAGCGCACTCGCCAGGGGGCGCGTAGACATTCAGTACTTC.